The sequence of this T cell receptor beta chain was determined in a study of blood T cells in healthy people across ages. Findings and caveats of the study: Across the age range, TCR beta diversity per million T cells fell in a roughly linear way.

This clonotype has a count of ten or more. What it recognizes is unknown. Primers used in a second PCR of roughly 7 to 12 cycles were a sample-barcoded 5' primer and a J-beta primer mix. TCRdb passed the 5' RACE reads through MiXCR, listing each CDR3 protein once. This table holds some 900,000 distinct CDR3 sequences, about 30% found once. The CDR3 extends over 13 amino acids. V lost 6 bases and J 4 bases, leaving 11 bases between the germline ends. CDR1 and CDR2 (germline): KGHSH, LQKENI. The sequence came from a woman older than 75 in good health. The genes are TRBV18 and TRBJ2-3; no clear D gene. The specimen sequenced was blood. DNA of the CDR3: TGTGCCAGCTCGCCCGCGAATCCAGATACGCAGTATTTT. Amino acid sequence: CASSPANPDTQYF. The full variable domain, with the rest looked up from reference TRBV18 and TRBJ2-3, is NAGVMQNPRHLVRRRGQEARLRCSPMKGHSHVYWYRQLPEEGLKFMVYLQKENIIDESGMPKERFSAEFPKEGPSILRIQQVVRGDSAAYFCASSPANPDTQYFGPGTRLTVL.